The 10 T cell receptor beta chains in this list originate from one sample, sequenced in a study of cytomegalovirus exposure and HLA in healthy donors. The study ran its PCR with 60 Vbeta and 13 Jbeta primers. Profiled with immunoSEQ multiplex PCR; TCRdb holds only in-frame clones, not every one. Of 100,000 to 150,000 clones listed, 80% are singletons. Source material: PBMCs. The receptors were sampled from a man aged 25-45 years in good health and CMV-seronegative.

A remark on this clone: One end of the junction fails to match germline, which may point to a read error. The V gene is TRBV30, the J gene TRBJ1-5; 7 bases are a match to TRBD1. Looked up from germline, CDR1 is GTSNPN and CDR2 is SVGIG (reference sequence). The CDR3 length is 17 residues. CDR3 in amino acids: CAWSWGDSPTRGQPQNF. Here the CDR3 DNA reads TGTGCCTGGAGTTGGGGGGACAGTCCTACCCGAGGTCAGCCCCAGAATTTT.

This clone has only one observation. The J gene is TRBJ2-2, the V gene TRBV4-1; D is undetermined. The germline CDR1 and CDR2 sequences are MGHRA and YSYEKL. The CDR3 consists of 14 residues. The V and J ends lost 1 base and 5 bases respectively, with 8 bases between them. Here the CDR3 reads CASSQGLQTGELFF. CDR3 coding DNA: TGCGCCAGCAGCCAAGGGCTTCAGACCGGGGAGCTGTTTTTT.

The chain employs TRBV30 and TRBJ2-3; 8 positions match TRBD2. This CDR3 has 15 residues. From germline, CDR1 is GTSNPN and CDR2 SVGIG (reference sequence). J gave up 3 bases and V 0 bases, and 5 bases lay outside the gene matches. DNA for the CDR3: TGTGCCTGGAGTGTACGGCGCGGGAGGACAGATACGCAGTATTTT. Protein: CAWSVRRGRTDTQYF.

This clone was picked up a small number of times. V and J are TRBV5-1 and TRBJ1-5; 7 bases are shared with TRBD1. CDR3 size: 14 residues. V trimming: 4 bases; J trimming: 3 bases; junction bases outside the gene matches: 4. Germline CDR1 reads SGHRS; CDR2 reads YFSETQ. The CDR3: CASSLGTVNQPQHF. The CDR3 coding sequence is TGCGCCAGCAGCCTAGGGACAGTCAATCAGCCCCAGCATTTT. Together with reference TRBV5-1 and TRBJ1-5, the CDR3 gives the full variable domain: KAGVTQTPRYLIKTRGQQVTLSCSPISGHRSVSWYQQTPGQGLQFLFEYFSETQRNKGNFPGRFSGRQFSNSRSEMNVSTLELGDSALYLCASSLGTVNQPQHFGDGTRLSIL.

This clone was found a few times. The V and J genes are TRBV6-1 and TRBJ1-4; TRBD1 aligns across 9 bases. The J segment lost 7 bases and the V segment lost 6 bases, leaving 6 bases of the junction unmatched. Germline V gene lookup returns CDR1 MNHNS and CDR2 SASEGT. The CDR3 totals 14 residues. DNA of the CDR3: TGTGCCAGCAGAACAGGGGGCGTAGGTGAAAAACTGTTTTTT. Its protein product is CASRTGGVGEKLFF.

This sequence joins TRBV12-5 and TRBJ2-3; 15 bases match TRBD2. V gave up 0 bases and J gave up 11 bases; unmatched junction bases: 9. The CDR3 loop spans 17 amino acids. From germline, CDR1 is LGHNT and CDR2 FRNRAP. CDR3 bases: TGTGCTAGTGGTTTGGTACCCTCGGGACTAGCGGGAGGAAGGCAGTATTTT. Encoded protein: CASGLVPSGLAGGRQYF. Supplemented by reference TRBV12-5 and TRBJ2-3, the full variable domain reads DARVTQTPRHKVTEMGQEVTMRCQPILGHNTVFWYRQTMMQGLELLAYFRNRAPLDDSGMPKDRFSAEMPDATLATLKIQPSEPRDSAVYFCASGLVPSGLAGGRQYFGPGTRLTVL.

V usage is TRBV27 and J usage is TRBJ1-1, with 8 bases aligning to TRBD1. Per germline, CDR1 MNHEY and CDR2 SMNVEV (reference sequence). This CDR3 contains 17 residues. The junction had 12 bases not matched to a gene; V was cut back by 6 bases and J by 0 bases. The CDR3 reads CASSRDRDRLMNTEAFF. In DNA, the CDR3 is TGTGCCAGCAGCCGCGACCGGGACAGGCTTATGAACACTGAAGCTTTCTTT.

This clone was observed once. The CDR3 is CASSLAGGPNEQFF. The DNA of the CDR3 is TGTGCCAGCAGCTTAGCGGGAGGGCCGAATGAGCAGTTCTTC. J is TRBJ2-1 and V is TRBV7-9, with 7 bases identical to TRBD2. Germline CDR1 is SEHNR and CDR2 is FQNEAQ (reference sequence). The CDR3 spans 14 residues. With 0 bases clipped from V and 7 bases from J, the junction kept 3 bases outside the gene matches.

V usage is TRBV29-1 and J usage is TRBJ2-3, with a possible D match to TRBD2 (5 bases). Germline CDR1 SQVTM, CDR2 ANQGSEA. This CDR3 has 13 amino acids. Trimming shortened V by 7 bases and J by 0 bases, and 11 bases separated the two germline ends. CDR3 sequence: CSALSGSTDTQYF. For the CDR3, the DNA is TGCAGCGCATTAAGCGGAAGCACAGATACGCAGTATTTT.

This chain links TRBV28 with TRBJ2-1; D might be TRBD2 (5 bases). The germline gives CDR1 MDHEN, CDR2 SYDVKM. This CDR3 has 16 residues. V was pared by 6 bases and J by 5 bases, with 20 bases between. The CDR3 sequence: CASSPISVGINNEQFF. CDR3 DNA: TGTGCCAGCAGCCCTATTAGCGTCGGGATTAACAATGAGCAGTTCTTC.